This T cell receptor beta chain is drawn from a study of cytomegalovirus exposure and HLA in healthy donors. Notes on the study in general: In a later analysis, HLA-C alleles had the fewest associated TCRs, DRB1 alleles the most. Most TCR sequences showed up rarely, but some public TCRs showed up in many donors. The study dropped some indistinguishable V segments, TRBV6-2 and TRBV6-3 among them.

The V gene lost 4 bases and the J gene lost 0 bases, with 13 bases spanning the gap. Germline V lookup: CDR1 SGHRS, CDR2 YFSETQ. The CDR3 runs 15 residues. PCR amplification relied on 60 Vbeta primers (plus 13 Jbeta primers). Generated by immunoSEQ multiplex PCR, the TCRdb table keeps only in-frame clones and is missing some. The data contain over 40,000 clones, about nine tenths of them seen just once; the ten biggest clones take up approximately 8%. With respect to this clone: Its antigen is undetermined.

This receptor was obtained from a woman in her thirties or forties in good health and CMV-seropositive. J is TRBJ1-1 and V is TRBV5-1; unclear D gene. Sequences were obtained from PBMCs. The CDR3 is CASSPVEVLNTEAFF. CDR3 bases: TGCGCCAGCAGCCCAGTGGAGGTTTTGAACACTGAAGCTTTCTTT.